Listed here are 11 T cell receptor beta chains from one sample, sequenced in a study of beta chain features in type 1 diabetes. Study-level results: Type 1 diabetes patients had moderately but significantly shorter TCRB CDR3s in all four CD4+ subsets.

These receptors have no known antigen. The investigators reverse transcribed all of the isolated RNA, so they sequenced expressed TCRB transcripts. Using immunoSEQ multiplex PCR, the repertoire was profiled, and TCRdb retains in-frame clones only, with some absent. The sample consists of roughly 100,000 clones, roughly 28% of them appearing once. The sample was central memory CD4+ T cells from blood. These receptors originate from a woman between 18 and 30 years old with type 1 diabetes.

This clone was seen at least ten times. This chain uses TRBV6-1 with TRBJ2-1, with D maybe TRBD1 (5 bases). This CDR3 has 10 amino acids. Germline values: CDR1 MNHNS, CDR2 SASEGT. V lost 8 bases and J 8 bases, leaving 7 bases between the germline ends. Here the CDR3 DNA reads TGTGCCAGCGCCAGGGATGAGCAGTTCTTC. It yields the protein CASARDEQFF.

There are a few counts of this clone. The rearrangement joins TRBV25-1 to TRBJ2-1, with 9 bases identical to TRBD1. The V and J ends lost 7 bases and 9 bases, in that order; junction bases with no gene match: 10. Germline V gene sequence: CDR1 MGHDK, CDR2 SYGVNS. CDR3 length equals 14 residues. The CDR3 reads CASTLGQGVGEQFF. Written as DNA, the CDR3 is TGTGCCAGCACTCTGGGACAGGGAGTTGGTGAGCAGTTCTTC.

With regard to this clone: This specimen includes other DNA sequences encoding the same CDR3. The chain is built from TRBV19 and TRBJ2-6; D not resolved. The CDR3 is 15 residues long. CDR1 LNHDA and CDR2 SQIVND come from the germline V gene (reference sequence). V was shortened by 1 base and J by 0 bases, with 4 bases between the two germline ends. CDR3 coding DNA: TGTGCCAGTAGTATAGTCAGCTCTGGGGCCAACGTCCTGACTTTC. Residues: CASSIVSSGANVLTF.

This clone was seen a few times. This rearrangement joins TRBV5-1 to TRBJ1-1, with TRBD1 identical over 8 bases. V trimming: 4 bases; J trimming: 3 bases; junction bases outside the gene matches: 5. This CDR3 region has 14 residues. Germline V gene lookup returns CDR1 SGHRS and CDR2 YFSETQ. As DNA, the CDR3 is TGCGCCAGCAGCCCGCGACAGGGGTACACTGAAGCTTTCTTT. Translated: CASSPRQGYTEAFF. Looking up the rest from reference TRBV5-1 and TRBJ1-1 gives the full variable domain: KAGVTQTPRYLIKTRGQQVTLSCSPISGHRSVSWYQQTPGQGLQFLFEYFSETQRNKGNFPGRFSGRQFSNSRSEMNVSTLELGDSALYLCASSPRQGYTEAFFGQGTRLTVV.

The CDR3 here is CASMRQGGTDTQYF. The CDR3 DNA sequence: TGTGCCAGCATGAGACAGGGGGGCACAGATACGCAGTATTTT. The chain couples TRBV2 to TRBJ2-3; 9 bases fit TRBD1. This CDR3 comprises 14 residues. The V and J ends lost 7 bases and 1 base, in that order; junction bases with no gene match: 3. Germline V gives CDR1 SNHLY, CDR2 FYNNEI.

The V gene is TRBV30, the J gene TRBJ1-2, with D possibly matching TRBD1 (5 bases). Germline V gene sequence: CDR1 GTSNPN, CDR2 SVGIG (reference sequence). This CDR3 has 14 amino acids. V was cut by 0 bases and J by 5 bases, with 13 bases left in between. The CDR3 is CAWSVRRAGYGYTF. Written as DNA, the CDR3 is TGTGCCTGGAGTGTACGCCGGGCAGGGTATGGCTACACCTTC. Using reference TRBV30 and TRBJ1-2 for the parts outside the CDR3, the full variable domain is SQTIHQWPATLVQPVGSPLSLECTVEGTSNPNLYWYRQAAGRGLQLLFYSVGIGQISSEVPQNLSASRPQDRQFILSSKKLLLSDSGFYLCAWSVRRAGYGYTFGSGTRLTVV.

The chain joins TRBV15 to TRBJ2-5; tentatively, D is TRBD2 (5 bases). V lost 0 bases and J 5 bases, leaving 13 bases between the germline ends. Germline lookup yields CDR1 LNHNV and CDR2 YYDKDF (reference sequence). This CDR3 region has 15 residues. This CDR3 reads CATSRDSRGSETQYF. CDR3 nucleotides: TGTGCCACCAGCAGAGATAGTCGGGGATCGGAGACCCAGTACTTC.

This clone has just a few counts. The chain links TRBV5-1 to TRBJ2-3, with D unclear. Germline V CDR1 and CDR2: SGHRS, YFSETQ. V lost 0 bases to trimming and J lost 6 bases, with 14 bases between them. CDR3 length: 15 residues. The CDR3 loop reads CASSLEGAFGDTQYF. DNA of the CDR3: TGCGCCAGCAGCTTGGAAGGAGCCTTTGGGGATACGCAGTATTTT.

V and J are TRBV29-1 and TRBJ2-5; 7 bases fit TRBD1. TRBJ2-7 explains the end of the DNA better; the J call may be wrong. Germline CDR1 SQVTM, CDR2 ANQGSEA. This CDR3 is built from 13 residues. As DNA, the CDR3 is TGCAGCGTTGTACGACAGGGCAGGGACGAGCAGTACTTC. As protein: CSVVRQGRDEQYF.

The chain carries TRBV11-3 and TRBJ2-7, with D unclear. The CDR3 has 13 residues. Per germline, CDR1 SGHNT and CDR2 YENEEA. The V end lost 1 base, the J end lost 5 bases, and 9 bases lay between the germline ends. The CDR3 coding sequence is TGTGCCAGCAGCTTAGCTGAAGCCAACGAGCAGTACTTC. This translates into CASSLAEANEQYF.

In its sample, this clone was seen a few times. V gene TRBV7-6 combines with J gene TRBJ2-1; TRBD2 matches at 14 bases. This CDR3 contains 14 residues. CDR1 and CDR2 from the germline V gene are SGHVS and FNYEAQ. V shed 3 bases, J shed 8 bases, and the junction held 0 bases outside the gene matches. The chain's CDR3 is CASSLGLAGDEQFF. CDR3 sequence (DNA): TGTGCCAGCAGCTTGGGACTAGCGGGGGATGAGCAGTTCTTC.